These 19 T cell receptor beta chains were all obtained from the same sample, sequenced in a study of human T cells and chemical hapten exposure. A single record per CDR3 protein comes from TCRdb applying MiXCR to the RACE reads. The sample holds about 380,000 distinct CDR3 sequences, roughly 4.6% seen once. Described time point: pre-sensitization, week 0. Treatment of the sample: therapeutic diphenylcyclopropenone sensitization with weekly scalp DPC. Source: whole blood, taken in connection with sensitization to the hapten diphenylcyclopropenone (DPC). The receptors were sampled from a woman aged 50 to 60 with alopecia areata. Some clones in this sample may be carry-over from other donors' samples.

This clonotype was found once. The junction departs from the called germline gene at one end, perhaps through a read error. The genes are TRBV7-2 and TRBJ2-4; either TRBD1 or TRBD2 may supply D (5 bases each). Germline CDR1 is SGHTA and CDR2 is FQGNSA. The CDR3 totals 17 residues. The CDR3 nucleotides read TGTGCCTGCAGCTTAGCGAGGGGTATCCTAGCCAAAAACATTCAGTACTTC. This translates into CACSLARGILAKNIQYF.

Many counts were recorded for this clonotype. The genes are TRBV29-1 and TRBJ2-1; 9 bases fit TRBD2. Per germline, CDR1 SQVTM and CDR2 ANQGSEA. The CDR3 sequence is 12 residues long. Trimming removed 7 bases from V and 7 bases from J; junction bases left unmatched: 5. CDR3 residues: CSGLAGVNEQFF. The CDR3 coding sequence is TGCAGCGGGTTAGCGGGAGTGAATGAGCAGTTCTTC.

The gene calls are TRBV6-1 and TRBJ1-5; the D gene is possibly TRBD1 (6 bases). V was cut by 7 bases and J by 3 bases, with 13 bases left in between. The CDR3 loop spans 14 amino acids. Germline V CDR1 and CDR2: MNHNS, SASEGT. The CDR3 loop is CASIMQGLNQPQHF. DNA for the CDR3: TGTGCCAGCATAATGCAGGGGCTCAATCAGCCCCAGCATTTT.

This clonotype was counted ten times or more. The rearrangement links TRBV28 to TRBJ2-3, with 7 bases aligning to TRBD2. After removal of 1 base from V and 6 bases from J, the junction contained 7 bases not matched to a gene. CDR1 and CDR2 from the germline V gene are MDHEN and SYDVKM. This CDR3 is 15 amino acids long. CDR3 coding DNA: TGTGCCAGCAGTTTATTGGCGGGAGTCGGGGATACGCAGTATTTT. Translated, it gives CASSLLAGVGDTQYF.

There are a few counts of this clonotype. This chain joins TRBV7-6 and TRBJ2-1; D call uncertain. Trimming took off 5 bases at V and 6 bases at J, with 8 bases between the two ends. CDR3 size: 12 residues. The germline V gene has CDR1 SGHVS and CDR2 FNYEAQ. The chain's CDR3 is CASSTLFNEQFF. Here the CDR3 DNA reads TGTGCCAGCAGCACACTCTTCAATGAGCAGTTCTTC.

This clonotype was counted ten times or more. The rearrangement joins TRBV4-2 to TRBJ1-1; 11 bases fit TRBD1. The CDR3 is made up of 15 amino acids. With V trimmed by 4 bases and J by 6 bases, 7 bases remained unmatched. Germline loops: CDR1 LGHNA, CDR2 YNFKEQ. In DNA form, the CDR3 reads TGTGCCAGCAGCCCCGGACAGGGGGCTACGGCTGAAGCTTTCTTT. Translation: CASSPGQGATAEAFF.

This clonotype was counted many times. V is TRBV12-3 or TRBV12-4 and J is TRBJ2-6; D unresolved. Trimming took off 3 bases at V and 0 bases at J, with 3 bases between the two ends. This CDR3 has 14 residues. Here the CDR3 DNA reads TGTGCCAGCAGTTTGGCCTCTGGGGCCAACGTCCTGACTTTC. Translating it yields CASSLASGANVLTF.

This clonotype was detected many times. CDR3 sequence: CSAGQGITETQYF. The CDR3 DNA sequence: TGCAGTGCCGGACAGGGGATAACGGAGACCCAGTACTTC. The chain couples TRBV20-1 to TRBJ2-5; 9 positions match TRBD1. This CDR3 region has 13 residues. V lost 6 bases and J lost 5; bases outside the gene matches: 7. CDR1 and CDR2 from the germline V gene are DFQATT and SNEGSKA (reference sequence).

This clonotype was detected ten times or more. The V gene is TRBV28, the J gene TRBJ2-6, with no clear D. V lost 6 bases and J 0 bases, leaving 12 bases between the germline ends. The germline V gene has CDR1 MDHEN and CDR2 SYDVKM. This CDR3 comprises 16 residues. The CDR3 sequence is CASSQTGLSGANVLTF. The CDR3 DNA is TGTGCCAGCAGCCAAACGGGCCTCTCTGGGGCCAACGTCCTGACTTTC.

This clonotype showed up many times. The rearrangement uses TRBV27 and TRBJ2-3; D is undetermined. The CDR3 has 15 residues. CDR1 and CDR2 (germline): MNHEY, SMNVEV (reference sequence). Trimming left V 3 bases short and J 0 bases short, with 10 bases between. The CDR3 nucleotides are TGTGCCAGCAGTTTCTGGGCGACTAGCACAGATACGCAGTATTTT. It encodes CASSFWATSTDTQYF.

This clonotype was seen many times. The CDR3 nucleotides read TGTGCCAGCAGTCGACCGGGACTAGGGTACAATGAGCAGTTCTTC. Translated: CASSRPGLGYNEQFF. This chain uses TRBV12-3 or TRBV12-4 with TRBJ2-1; 8 bases match TRBD2. J gave up 4 bases and V 5 bases, and 7 bases lay outside the gene matches. The CDR3 contains 15 residues.

V usage is TRBV30 and J usage is TRBJ1-3; TRBD1 matches 7 bases. CDR1 is GTSNPN and CDR2 is SVGIG in the germline V gene (reference sequence). The CDR3 totals 13 residues. V trimming: 4 bases; J trimming: 7 bases; junction bases outside the gene matches: 7. The CDR3 protein is CAWTRGQVNTIYF. The CDR3, as DNA: TGTGCCTGGACTCGAGGACAGGTGAACACCATATATTTT.

In its sample, this clonotype was seen a few times. Written as DNA, the CDR3 is TGTGCCAGCAGTATTCAACTAGCGGGACCTTACAATGAGCAGTTCTTC. Protein: CASSIQLAGPYNEQFF. The chain employs TRBV28 and TRBJ2-1, with 10 bases fitting TRBD2. The CDR3 length is 16 residues. J was trimmed by 4 bases and V by 5 bases; bases with no gene match: 8. Germline CDR1 MDHEN, CDR2 SYDVKM.

Points on this clonotype: A much larger clonotype is one base distant, so this may be a read error. The chain carries TRBV5-4 and TRBJ1-4; 7 bases agree with TRBD1. The CDR3 runs 14 residues. The junction had 10 bases not matched to a gene; V was cut back by 2 bases and J by 12 bases. Germline CDR1 reads SGHNT; CDR2 reads YYREEE (reference sequence). The CDR3, as DNA: TGTGCCAGCAGCTTACAGGGGACTGACGAACAACTGTTTTTT. Amino acids: CASSLQGTDEQLFF.

This clonotype was seen a few times. The chain is built from TRBV15 and TRBJ2-5; 8 nucleotides align to TRBD2. The CDR3 sequence is 15 residues long. V was pared by 0 bases and J by 5 bases, with 5 bases of the junction left unmatched. In germline, CDR1 is LNHNV, CDR2 YYDKDF (reference sequence). The CDR3 loop is CATSRDRASGETQYF. CDR3 nucleotides: TGTGCCACCAGCAGAGATCGGGCTAGCGGGGAGACCCAGTACTTC.

This clonotype was counted many times. The J gene is TRBJ1-6, the V gene TRBV6-1; 8 nucleotides align to TRBD1. The CDR3 is 14 amino acids. V lost 10 bases and J lost 5; bases outside the gene matches: 7. The V gene's germline CDR1 is MNHNS and CDR2 SASEGT. CDR3 in amino acids: CAITSTGDNSPLHF. CDR3 DNA: TGTGCCATCACCTCGACAGGGGATAATTCACCCCTCCACTTT.

The chain links TRBV12-3 or TRBV12-4 to TRBJ1-3; 9 positions agree with TRBD1. J was trimmed by 0 bases and V by 6 bases; bases with no gene match: 9. CDR3 size: 17 residues. The CDR3 sequence: CASRAGTGSFSGNTIYF. The CDR3 nucleotides read TGTGCCAGCAGGGCCGGGACAGGGTCCTTCTCTGGAAACACCATATATTTT.

Only a few counts were recorded for this clonotype. V is TRBV28 and J is TRBJ2-5; TRBD1 aligns across 7 bases. The ends lost 6 bases at V and 2 bases at J; junction bases unmatched: 6. The germline V gene has CDR1 MDHEN and CDR2 SYDVKM. This CDR3 contains 14 residues. CDR3 coding DNA: TGTGCCAGCAGATTAACAGGGGCGCAAGAGACCCAGTACTTC. Amino acid sequence: CASRLTGAQETQYF.

This clonotype occurred a few times. The junction and the germline gene differ at one end; a read error may be behind it. The chain links TRBV6-6 to TRBJ2-5; 8 bases are shared with TRBD1. Germline V CDR1 and CDR2: MNHNY, SVGAGI (reference sequence). The CDR3 is 12 amino acids. This CDR3 is CASSPRQGPAGF. For the CDR3, the DNA is TGTGCCAGCAGTCCCCGACAGGGGCCGGCGGGCTTC.